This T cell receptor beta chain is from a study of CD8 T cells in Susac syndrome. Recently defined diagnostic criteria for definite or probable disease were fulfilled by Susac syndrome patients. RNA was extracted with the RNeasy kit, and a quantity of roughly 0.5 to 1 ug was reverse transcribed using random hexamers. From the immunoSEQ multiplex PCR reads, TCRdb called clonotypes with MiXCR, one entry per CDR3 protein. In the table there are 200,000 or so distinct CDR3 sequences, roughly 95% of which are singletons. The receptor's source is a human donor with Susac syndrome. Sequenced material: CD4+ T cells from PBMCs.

CDR3 loop: CASSSRQRIGADTQYF. In nucleotides, the CDR3 is TGTGCCAGCAGCTCCCGCCAGCGGATAGGCGCAGATACGCAGTATTTT. The V and J genes are TRBV7-2 and TRBJ2-3; possible D gene TRBD2, 5 bases. There are 16 residues in the CDR3. Germline V gives CDR1 SGHTA, CDR2 FQGNSA. V lost 4 bases and J 4 bases, leaving 18 bases between the germline ends. Variable domain in full (rest from reference TRBV7-2 and TRBJ2-3): GAGVSQSPSNKVTEKGKDVELRCDPISGHTALYWYRQSLGQGLEFLIYFQGNSAPDKSGLPSDRFSAERTGGSVSTLTIQRTQQEDSAVYLCASSSRQRIGADTQYFGPGTRLTVL.